This TCR beta chain was documented in a study of T cells in Graves' hyperthyroidism and ophthalmopathy. General study results and limits: Blood also held most thyroid clonotypes expanded beyond 0.001.

The CDR3 length is 13 residues. The germline V gene encodes CDR1 MNHEY and CDR2 SMNVEV (reference sequence). Unmatched junction bases numbered 6, after V lost 3 bases and J lost 8 bases. There are a few counts of this clonotype. The antigen is unknown. Amplification targeted TCR beta CDR3 regions from RNA transcripts. RT-PCR in the first round (using the HTBI primer set) targeted the TCR CDR3. TCRdb reprocessed the multiplex PCR reads via MiXCR and lists one record per CDR3 protein. This table holds hundreds of thousands of distinct CDR3 sequences, 14% to 15% found once. Ophthalmopathy patients had Clinical Activity Score at least 3, NOSPECS grade at least 4, duration under 3 months.

This sequence joins TRBV27 and TRBJ1-2, with 7 nucleotides matching TRBD1. The sample consisted of blood. The TCR was taken from a woman between 40 and 55 years old with Graves' ophthalmopathy. The CDR3 protein is CASSFSRGNGYTF. CDR3 nucleotide sequence: TGTGCCAGCAGTTTCTCCAGGGGGAACGGCTACACCTTC.